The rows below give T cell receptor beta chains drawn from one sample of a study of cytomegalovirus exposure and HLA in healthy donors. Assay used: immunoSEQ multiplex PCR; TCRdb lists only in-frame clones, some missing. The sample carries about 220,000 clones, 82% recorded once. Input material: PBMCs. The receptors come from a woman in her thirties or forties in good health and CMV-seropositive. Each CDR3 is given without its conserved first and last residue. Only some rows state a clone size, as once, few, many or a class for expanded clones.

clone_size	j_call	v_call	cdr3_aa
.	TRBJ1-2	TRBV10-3	AINPNPSDNYGYT
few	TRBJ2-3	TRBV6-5	ASSSGPTDTQY
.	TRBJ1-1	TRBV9	ASSVVDFNTEAF
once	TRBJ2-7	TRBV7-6	ASSSSGTPYEQY
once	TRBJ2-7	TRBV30	AWSVEGAKAYEQY
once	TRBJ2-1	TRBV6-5	ASSSSGTSGYNEQF
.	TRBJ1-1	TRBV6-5	ASILQQGAGTEAF
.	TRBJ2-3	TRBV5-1	ATGLAGADTQY
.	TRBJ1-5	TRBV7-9	ASSLGGRGQPQH
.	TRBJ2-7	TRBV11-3	ASSLGAYEQY
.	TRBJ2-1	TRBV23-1	ASGPGGTGLYRGLYNEQF
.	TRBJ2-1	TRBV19	ASSMKTSGRTSYNEQF
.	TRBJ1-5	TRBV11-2	ASSVTGLGNQPQH
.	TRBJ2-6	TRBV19	ASSPGVQVYSGANVLT
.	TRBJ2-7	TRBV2	ARRQGAWEQY
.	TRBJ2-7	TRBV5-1	ASSPTSGTYEQY
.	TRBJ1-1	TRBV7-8	ASTRTLNTEAF
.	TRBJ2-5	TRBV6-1	ASSLAGGRETQY
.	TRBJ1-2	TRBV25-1	ASSPFRVTGYGYT
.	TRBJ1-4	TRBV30	AWSVESGTNEKLF